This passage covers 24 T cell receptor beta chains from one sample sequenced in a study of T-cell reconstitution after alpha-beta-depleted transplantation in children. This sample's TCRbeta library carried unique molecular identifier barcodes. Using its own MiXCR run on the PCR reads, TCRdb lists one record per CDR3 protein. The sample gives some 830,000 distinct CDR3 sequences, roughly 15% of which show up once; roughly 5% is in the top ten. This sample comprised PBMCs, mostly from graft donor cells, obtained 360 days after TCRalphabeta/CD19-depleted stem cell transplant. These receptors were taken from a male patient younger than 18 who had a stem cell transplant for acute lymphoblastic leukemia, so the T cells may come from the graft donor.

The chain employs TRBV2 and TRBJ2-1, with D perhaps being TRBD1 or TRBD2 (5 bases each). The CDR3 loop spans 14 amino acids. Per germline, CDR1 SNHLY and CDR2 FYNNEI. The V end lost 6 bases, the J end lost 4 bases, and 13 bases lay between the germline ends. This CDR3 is CASRDGALYNEQFF. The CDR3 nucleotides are TGTGCCAGCAGGGACGGGGCATTATACAATGAGCAGTTCTTC.

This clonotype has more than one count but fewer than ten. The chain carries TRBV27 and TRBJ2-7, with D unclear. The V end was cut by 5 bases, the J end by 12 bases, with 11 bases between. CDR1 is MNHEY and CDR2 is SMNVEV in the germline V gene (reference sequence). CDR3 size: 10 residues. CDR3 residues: CASSPRRVYF. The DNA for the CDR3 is TGTGCCAGCAGTCCCCGCCGAGTGTACTTC.

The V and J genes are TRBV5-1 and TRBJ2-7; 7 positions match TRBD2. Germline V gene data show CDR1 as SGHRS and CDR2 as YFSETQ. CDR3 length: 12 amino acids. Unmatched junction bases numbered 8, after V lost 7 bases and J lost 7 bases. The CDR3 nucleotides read TGCGCCAGCGGGAGGGCCGCGGAAGAGCAGTACTTC. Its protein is CASGRAAEEQYF.

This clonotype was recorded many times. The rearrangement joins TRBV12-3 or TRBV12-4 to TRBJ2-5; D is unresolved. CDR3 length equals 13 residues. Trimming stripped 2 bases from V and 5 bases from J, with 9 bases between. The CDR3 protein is CASSLIVSETQYF. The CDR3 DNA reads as TGTGCCAGCAGTTTAATAGTTTCCGAGACCCAGTACTTC.

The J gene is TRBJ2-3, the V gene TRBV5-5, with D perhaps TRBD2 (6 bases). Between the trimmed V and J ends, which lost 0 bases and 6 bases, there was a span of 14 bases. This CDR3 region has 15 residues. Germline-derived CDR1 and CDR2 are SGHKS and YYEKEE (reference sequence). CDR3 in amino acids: CASSLVWRGGDTQYF. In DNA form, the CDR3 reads TGTGCCAGCAGCTTGGTATGGAGGGGTGGGGATACGCAGTATTTT. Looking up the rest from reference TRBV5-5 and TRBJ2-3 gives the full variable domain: DAGVTQSPTHLIKTRGQQVTLRCSPISGHKSVSWYQQVLGQGPQFIFQYYEKEERGRGNFPDRFSARQFPNYSSELNVNALLLGDSALYLCASSLVWRGGDTQYFGPGTRLTVL.

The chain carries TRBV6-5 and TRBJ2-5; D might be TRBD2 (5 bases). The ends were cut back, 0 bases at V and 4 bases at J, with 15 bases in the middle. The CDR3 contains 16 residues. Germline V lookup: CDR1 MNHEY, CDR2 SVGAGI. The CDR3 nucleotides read TGTGCCAGCAGTTACTCTAGGCCTTCAGGAGGAGAGACCCAGTACTTC. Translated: CASSYSRPSGGETQYF.

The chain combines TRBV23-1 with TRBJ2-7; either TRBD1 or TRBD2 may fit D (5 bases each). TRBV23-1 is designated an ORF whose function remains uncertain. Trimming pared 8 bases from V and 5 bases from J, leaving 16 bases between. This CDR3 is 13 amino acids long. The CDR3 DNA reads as TGCGCCAGCCGGGACCTGAAGCTCCACGAGCAGTACTTC. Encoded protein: CASRDLKLHEQYF.

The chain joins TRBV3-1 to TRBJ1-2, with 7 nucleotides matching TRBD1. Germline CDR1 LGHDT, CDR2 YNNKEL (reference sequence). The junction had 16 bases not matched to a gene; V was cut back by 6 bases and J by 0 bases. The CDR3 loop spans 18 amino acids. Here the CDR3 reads CASRARRQGGSSNYGYTF. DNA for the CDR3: TGTGCCAGCAGAGCGCGCAGACAGGGAGGGAGCTCTAACTATGGCTACACCTTC.

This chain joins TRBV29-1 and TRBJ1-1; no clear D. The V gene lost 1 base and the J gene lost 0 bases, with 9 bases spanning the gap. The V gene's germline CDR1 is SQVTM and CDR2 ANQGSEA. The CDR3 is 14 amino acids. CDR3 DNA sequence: TGCAGCGTTGAAGCCTGGGGTGTGAACACTGAAGCTTTCTTT. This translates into CSVEAWGVNTEAFF.

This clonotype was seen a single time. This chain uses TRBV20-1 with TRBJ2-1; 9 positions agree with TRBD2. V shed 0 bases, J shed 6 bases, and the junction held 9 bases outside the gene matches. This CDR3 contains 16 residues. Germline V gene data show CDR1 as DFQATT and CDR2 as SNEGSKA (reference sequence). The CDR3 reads CSARDGVAGVLNEQFF. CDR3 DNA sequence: TGCAGTGCTAGAGATGGGGTAGCGGGAGTGCTCAATGAGCAGTTCTTC.

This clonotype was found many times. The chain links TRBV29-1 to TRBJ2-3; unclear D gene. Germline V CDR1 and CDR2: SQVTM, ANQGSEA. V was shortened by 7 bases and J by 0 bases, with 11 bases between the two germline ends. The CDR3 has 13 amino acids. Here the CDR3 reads CSGRARSTDTQYF. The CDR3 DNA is TGCAGCGGACGGGCCAGGAGCACAGATACGCAGTATTTT.

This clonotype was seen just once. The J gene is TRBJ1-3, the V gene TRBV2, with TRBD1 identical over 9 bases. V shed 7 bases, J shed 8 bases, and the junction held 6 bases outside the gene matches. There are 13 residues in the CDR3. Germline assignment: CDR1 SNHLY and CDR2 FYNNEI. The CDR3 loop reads CASKGTGRDTIYF. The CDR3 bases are TGTGCCAGCAAAGGGACAGGGAGGGACACCATATATTTT.

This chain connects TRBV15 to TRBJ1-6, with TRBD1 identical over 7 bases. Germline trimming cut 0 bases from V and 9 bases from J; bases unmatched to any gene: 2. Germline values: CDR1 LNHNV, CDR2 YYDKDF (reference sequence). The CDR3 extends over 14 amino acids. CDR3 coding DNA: TGTGCCACCAGCAGAGACAGGGGGGGTTCACCCCTCCACTTT. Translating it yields CATSRDRGGSPLHF. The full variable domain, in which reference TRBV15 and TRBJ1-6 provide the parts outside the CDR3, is DAMVIQNPRYQVTQFGKPVTLSCSQTLNHNVMYWYQQKSSQAPKLLFHYYDKDFNNEADTPDNFQSRRPNTSFCFLDIRSPGLGDTAMYLCATSRDRGGSPLHFGNGTRLTVT.

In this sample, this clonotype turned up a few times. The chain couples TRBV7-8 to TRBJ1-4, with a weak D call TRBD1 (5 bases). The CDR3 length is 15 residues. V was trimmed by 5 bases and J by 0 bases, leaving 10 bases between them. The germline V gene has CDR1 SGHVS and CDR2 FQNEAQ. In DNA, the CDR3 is TGTGCCAGCAGCCTCCGGGGGGCAACTAATGAAAAACTGTTTTTT. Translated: CASSLRGATNEKLFF.

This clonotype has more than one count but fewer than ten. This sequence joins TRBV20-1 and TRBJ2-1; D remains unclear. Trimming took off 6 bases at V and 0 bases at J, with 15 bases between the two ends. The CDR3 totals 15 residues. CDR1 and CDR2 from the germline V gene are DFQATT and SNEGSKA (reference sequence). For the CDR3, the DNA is TGCAGTGCGCGACCTATGGCGGTCTCCTACAATGAGCAGTTCTTC. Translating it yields CSARPMAVSYNEQFF.

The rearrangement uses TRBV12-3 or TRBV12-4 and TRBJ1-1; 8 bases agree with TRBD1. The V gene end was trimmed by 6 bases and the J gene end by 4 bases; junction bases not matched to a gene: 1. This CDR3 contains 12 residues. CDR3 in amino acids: CASRTGVTEAFF. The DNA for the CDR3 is TGTGCCAGCAGGACAGGGGTCACTGAAGCTTTCTTT.

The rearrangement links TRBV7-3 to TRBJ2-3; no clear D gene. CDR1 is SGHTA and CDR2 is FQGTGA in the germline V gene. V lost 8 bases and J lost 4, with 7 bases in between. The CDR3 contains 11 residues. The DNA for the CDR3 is TGTGCCAGCTTTCCCCCAGATACGCAGTATTTT. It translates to CASFPPDTQYF. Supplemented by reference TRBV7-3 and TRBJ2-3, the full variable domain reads GAGVSQTPSNKVTEKGKYVELRCDPISGHTALYWYRQSLGQGPEFLIYFQGTGAADDSGLPNDRFFAVRPEGSVSTLKIQRTERGDSAVYLCASFPPDTQYFGPGTRLTVL.

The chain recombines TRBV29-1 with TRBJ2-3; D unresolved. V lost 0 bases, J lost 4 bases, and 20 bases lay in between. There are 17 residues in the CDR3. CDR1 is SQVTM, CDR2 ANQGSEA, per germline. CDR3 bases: TGCAGCGTTGAAGATTATCGGCCCGCGTTTCTTGCAGATACGCAGTATTTT. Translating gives CSVEDYRPAFLADTQYF.

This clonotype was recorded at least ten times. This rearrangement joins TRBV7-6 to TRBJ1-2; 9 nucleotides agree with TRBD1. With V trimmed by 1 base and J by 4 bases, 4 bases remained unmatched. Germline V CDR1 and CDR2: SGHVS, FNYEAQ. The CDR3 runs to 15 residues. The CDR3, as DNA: TGTGCCAGCAGCTTAGTGGGACAGGGTGTCTATGGCTACACCTTC. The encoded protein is CASSLVGQGVYGYTF.

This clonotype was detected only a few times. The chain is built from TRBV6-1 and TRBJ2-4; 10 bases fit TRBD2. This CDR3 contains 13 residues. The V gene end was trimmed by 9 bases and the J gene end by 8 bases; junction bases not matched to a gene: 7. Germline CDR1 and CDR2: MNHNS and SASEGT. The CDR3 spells CASDSGRGDIQYF. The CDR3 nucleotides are TGTGCCAGTGACAGCGGGAGGGGCGACATTCAGTACTTC.

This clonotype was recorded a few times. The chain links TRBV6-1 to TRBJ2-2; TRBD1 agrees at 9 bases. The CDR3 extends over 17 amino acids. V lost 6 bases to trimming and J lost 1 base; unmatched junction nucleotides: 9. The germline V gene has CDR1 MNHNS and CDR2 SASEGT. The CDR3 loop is CASSPIGTGLNTGELFF. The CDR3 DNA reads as TGTGCCAGCAGCCCGATCGGGACAGGGTTGAACACCGGGGAGCTGTTTTTT.

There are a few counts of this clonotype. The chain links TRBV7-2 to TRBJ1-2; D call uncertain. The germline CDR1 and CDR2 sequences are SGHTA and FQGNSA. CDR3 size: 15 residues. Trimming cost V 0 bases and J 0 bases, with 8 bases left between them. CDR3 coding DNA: TGTGCCAGCAGCTTAGCCGTTAGGGCTAACTATGGCTACACCTTC. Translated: CASSLAVRANYGYTF. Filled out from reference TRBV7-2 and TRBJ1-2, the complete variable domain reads GAGVSQSPSNKVTEKGKDVELRCDPISGHTALYWYRQSLGQGLEFLIYFQGNSAPDKSGLPSDRFSAERTGGSVSTLTIQRTQQEDSAVYLCASSLAVRANYGYTFGSGTRLTVV.

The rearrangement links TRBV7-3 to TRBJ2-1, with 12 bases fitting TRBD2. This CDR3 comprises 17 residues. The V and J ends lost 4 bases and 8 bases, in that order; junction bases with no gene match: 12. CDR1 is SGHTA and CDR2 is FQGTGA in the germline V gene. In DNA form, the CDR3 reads TGTGCCAGCAGCTCCCGCCCTCTAGCGGGAGGGCCCTATGAGCAGTTCTTC. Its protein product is CASSSRPLAGGPYEQFF.

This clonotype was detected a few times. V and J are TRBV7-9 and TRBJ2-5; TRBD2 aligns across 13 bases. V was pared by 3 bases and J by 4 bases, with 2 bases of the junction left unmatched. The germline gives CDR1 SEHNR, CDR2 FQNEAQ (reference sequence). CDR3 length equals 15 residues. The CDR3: CASSLTSGRRETQYF. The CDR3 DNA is TGTGCCAGCAGCTTGACTAGCGGGAGGAGAGAGACCCAGTACTTC.